Shown below are 6 T cell receptor beta chains from a single sample sequenced in a study of neurological immune-mediated disorders. Via MiXCR, TCRdb re-called the 5' RACE reads, giving one row per CDR3 protein. The sample has 55,000 to 65,000 distinct CDR3 sequences, approximately 3.5% seen once; the top ten hold under 3.5%. The source material was PBMCs. Receptors originate from a woman younger than 45 with multiple sclerosis.

Many counts were recorded for this clonotype. The genes are TRBV11-1 and TRBJ2-7; D possibly corresponds to TRBD2 (5 bases). The V end was cut by 1 base, the J end by 2 bases, with 9 bases between. The CDR3 length is 14 residues. Germline CDR1 is SGHAT and CDR2 is FQDESV (reference sequence). The CDR3 bases are TGTGCCAGCAGCTTAGGCTCCGGGACCTACGAGCAGTACTTC. Protein: CASSLGSGTYEQYF.

With respect to this clonotype: A much larger clonotype is one base distant, so this may be a read error. The chain is built from TRBV4-1 and TRBJ2-7; 8 bases map to TRBD2. This CDR3 has 16 residues. Looked up from germline, CDR1 is MGHRA and CDR2 is YSYEKL. With V trimmed by 1 base and J by 3 bases, 8 bases remained unmatched. The CDR3 reads CASSQVAGGKVYEQYF. CDR3 nucleotides: TGCGCCAGCAGCCAAGTTGCGGGGGGAAAGGTCTACGAGCAGTACTTC.

This clonotype was picked up many times. The rearrangement joins TRBV5-6 to TRBJ2-1; tentative D call: TRBD2 (6 bases). Trimming cost V 2 bases and J 9 bases, with 15 bases left between them. Germline CDR1 reads SGHDT; CDR2 reads YYEEEE. This CDR3 has 14 amino acids. CDR3 residues: CASSFLVRRGEQFF. The CDR3, as DNA: TGTGCCAGCAGCTTCTTGGTCCGGAGGGGTGAGCAGTTCTTC. The full variable domain, its missing parts supplied by reference TRBV5-6 and TRBJ2-1, is DAGVTQSPTHLIKTRGQQVTLRCSPKSGHDTVSWYQQALGQGPQFIFQYYEEEERQRGNFPDRFSGHQFPNYSSELNVNALLLGDSALYLCASSFLVRRGEQFFGPGTRLTVL.

This clonotype was seen many times. The V call is TRBV5-1, the J call TRBJ2-5, with 7 bases matching TRBD1. This CDR3 comprises 14 residues. From germline, CDR1 is SGHRS and CDR2 YFSETQ. The J segment lost 5 bases and the V segment lost 4 bases, leaving 8 bases of the junction unmatched. CDR3 region: CASSLDRVGETQYF. The CDR3 region has the DNA TGCGCCAGCAGCCTTGACAGGGTAGGGGAGACCCAGTACTTC.

This clonotype was observed at least ten times. The chain links TRBV20-1 to TRBJ2-5; 9 bases map to TRBD2. With 3 bases clipped from V and 4 bases from J, the junction kept 6 bases outside the gene matches. The CDR3 runs 14 residues. Germline V gives CDR1 DFQATT, CDR2 SNEGSKA (reference sequence). The CDR3 DNA reads as TGCAGTGCTAGGATAGCGGGAGCCCCAGAGACCCAGTACTTC. It codes for CSARIAGAPETQYF.

This clonotype was detected only a few times. The CDR3 end shows no conserved phenylalanine or tryptophan, and so a read error is likely. V is TRBV2 and J is TRBJ1-4; 9 bases are shared with TRBD1. Germline values: CDR1 SNHLY, CDR2 FYNNEI. The CDR3 loop spans 15 amino acids. The V gene end was trimmed by 6 bases and the J gene end by 0 bases; junction bases not matched to a gene: 2. The CDR3 loop is CASRRTGATNEKLFN. The CDR3 DNA reads TGTGCCAGCAGGCGGACAGGGGCAACTAATGAAAAACTGTTTAAT.